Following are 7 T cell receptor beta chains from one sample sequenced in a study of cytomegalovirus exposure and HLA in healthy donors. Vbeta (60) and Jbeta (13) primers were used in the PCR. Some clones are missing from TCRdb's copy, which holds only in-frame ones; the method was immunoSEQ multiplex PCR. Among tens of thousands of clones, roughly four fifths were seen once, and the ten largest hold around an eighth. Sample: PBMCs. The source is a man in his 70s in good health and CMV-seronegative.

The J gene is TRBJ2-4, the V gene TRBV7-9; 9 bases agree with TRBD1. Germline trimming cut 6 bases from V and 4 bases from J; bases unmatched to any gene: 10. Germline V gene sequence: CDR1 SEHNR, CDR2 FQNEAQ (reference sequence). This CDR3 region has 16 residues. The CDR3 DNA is TGTGCCAGCAGGCTCGGGACAGGGATTGATAAAAACATTCAGTACTTC. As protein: CASRLGTGIDKNIQYF.

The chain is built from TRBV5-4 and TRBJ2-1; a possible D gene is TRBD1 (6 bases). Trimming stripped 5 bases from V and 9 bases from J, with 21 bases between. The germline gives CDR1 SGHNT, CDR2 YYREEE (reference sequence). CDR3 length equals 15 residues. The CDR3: CASRRDKSLDSEQFF. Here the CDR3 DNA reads TGTGCCAGCAGGAGGGACAAGTCCTTAGACAGTGAGCAGTTCTTC.

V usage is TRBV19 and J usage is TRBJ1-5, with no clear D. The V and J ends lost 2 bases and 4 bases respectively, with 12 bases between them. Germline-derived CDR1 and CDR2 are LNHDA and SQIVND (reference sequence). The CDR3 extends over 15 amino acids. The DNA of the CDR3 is TGTGCCAGTAGTATAATAATATCCGGGAATCAGCCCCAGCATTTT. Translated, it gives CASSIIISGNQPQHF.

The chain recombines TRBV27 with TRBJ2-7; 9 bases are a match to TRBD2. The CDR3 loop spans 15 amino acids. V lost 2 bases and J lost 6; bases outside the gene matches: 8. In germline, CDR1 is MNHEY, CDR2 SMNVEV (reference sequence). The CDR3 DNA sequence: TGTGCCAGCAGTTTAGCGGGGGGGACCTCGGTCGAGCAGTACTTC. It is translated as CASSLAGGTSVEQYF.

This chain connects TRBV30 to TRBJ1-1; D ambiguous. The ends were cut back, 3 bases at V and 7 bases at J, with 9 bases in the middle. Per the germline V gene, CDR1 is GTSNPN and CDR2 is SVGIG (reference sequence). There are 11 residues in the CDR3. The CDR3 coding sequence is TGTGCCTGGAGCTCGGGAGGTGAAGCTTTCTTT. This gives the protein CAWSSGGEAFF. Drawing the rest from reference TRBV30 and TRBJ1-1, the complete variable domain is SQTIHQWPATLVQPVGSPLSLECTVEGTSNPNLYWYRQAAGRGLQLLFYSVGIGQISSEVPQNLSASRPQDRQFILSSKKLLLSDSGFYLCAWSSGGEAFFGQGTRLTVV.

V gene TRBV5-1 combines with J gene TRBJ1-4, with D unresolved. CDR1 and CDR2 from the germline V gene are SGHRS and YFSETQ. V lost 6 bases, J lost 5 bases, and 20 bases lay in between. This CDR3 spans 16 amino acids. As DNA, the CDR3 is TGCGCCAGCACCCACGGCTCGGGGAACAGAAATGAAAAACTGTTTTTT. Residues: CASTHGSGNRNEKLFF.

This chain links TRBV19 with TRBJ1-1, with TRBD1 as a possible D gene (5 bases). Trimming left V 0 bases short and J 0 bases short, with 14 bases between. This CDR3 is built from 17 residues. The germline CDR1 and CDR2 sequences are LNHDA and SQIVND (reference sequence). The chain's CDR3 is CASSIDPTKTVNTEAFF. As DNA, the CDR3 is TGTGCCAGTAGTATAGACCCCACTAAGACAGTGAACACTGAAGCTTTCTTT.